What follows describes a single T cell receptor (beta chain). The sample originates from a study of blood T cell repertoires in COVID-19. The method was immunoSEQ multiplex PCR; TCRdb's version includes in-frame clones alone and lacks a portion of them. The sample shows about 82,000 clones, approximately 80% of them seen only once. The receptor comes from a man aged 80 or over with active or convalescent COVID-19. The sample was peripheral blood.

The CDR3 spells CASSEAVWQGQETQYF. The CDR3 DNA sequence: TGTGCCAGCAGTGAAGCTGTATGGCAGGGGCAAGAGACCCAGTACTTC. The chain employs TRBV6-1 and TRBJ2-5; D is possibly TRBD1 (6 bases). Germline assignment: CDR1 MNHNS and CDR2 SASEGT. There are 16 residues in the CDR3. The V end was cut by 0 bases, the J end by 2 bases, with 13 bases between.